This T cell receptor (beta chain) was retrieved from a study of T cells in Graves' hyperthyroidism and ophthalmopathy (dated by TCRdb to between 2019 and 2020). At the level of the whole study: Peripheral blood samples were taken at the time of initial diagnosis, prior to any treatment. After sampling, hyperthyroidism patients received methimazole starting at 30 mg daily, and ophthalmopathy patients received high-dose intravenous methylprednisolone. A discovery cohort of about 100 patients, approximately 44 with Graves' ophthalmopathy and more than 55 with stable Graves' hyperthyroidism, was used to find distinguishing TCR V-J signatures. The paper describes TCR Vbeta CDR3 sequencing of about 140 peripheral blood samples, made up of 43 ophthalmopathy patients, around 78 hyperthyroidism patients and 17 progressor patients. Thyroid tissue and blood T-cell repertoires from six Graves' hyperthyroidism patients were also compared in the study. The approximately 98 discovery patients were randomly divided into training and test sets at a 7:3 ratio. Whether ophthalmopathy could be predicted prospectively was tested in an independent validation cohort made up of fewer than 20 hyperthyroidism patients plus 17 patients who later progressed to ophthalmopathy.

The paper's findings and limits, for the study overall: During validation, the model predicted progression to ophthalmopathy a median of roughly six months ahead of onset, with 70.59% sensitivity and roughly 72% specificity. No statistical method was used to fix the sample size in advance, and group allocation was not hidden from the investigators. A 13 V-J signature model separated ophthalmopathy from stable hyperthyroidism, with 87.88% sensitivity and 81.08% specificity in cross-validation and 80%/75% in testing. Most expanded thyroid clonotypes (frequency above 0.001) were also detected in blood, a finding suggesting that blood repertoires may reflect thyroid immune responses.

Stable Graves' hyperthyroidism was defined as the absence of progression to ophthalmopathy over 18 months of follow-up. Hyperthyroidism patients were newly diagnosed, had a disease duration of under 2 months, and were aged 18 to 65 years. The study excluded patients with uncontrolled infections, other autoimmune diseases, pregnancy or lactation. Clinical symptoms, serum thyroxine and TRAb, thyroid ultrasound, and orbital computed tomography formed the basis for the diagnoses. Ficoll-Paque density gradient centrifugation was used to isolate PBMCs from around 10 ml of fresh peripheral blood. Total RNA was extracted using Trizol reagent, and RNA quality was assessed on an Agilent 2100 Bioanalyzer. The TCR beta CDR3 regions were amplified from the RNA transcripts. A first-round RT-PCR of the TCR CDR3 used the HTBI primer set with the Qiagen OneStep RT-PCR kit. A second multiplex PCR round built the libraries, followed by size selection and purification. The libraries were sequenced on an Illumina HiSeq2000 using paired-end 100 bp reads. Concerning the study's data processing: SOAPnuke was used to process the raw data, with reads discarded if the reads contained adapters or uncalled bases, had a mean Phred below 15, or lacked an exact constant-primer or identifier match. COPE v1.2.5 was used to merge high-quality paired reads, and clonotypes were defined as unique nucleotide sequences. MiTCR v1.1 was used to align the clonotypes against IMGT TRBV, TRBD and TRBJ reference segments. Only V-J combinations with frequency above 0.0001, covering approximately 99% of repertoires, were analysed. A TCS score was defined as the ratio between F50 (clonal expansion) and ExV (chaos), using BLOSUM62-based TCRdist between CDR3 peptides within each V-J. Welch's t-statistics and random forest reduced roughly 540 V-J features to 13, which were used in a naive Bayes classifier (R e1071). Using fastp trimming at Q25 and MiXCR clonotype assembly, TCRdb reanalyzed the public sequencing data and kept in-frame beta chains. Rows with a matching CDR3 protein are joined into one entry that keeps the most common DNA and genes. TCRdb assigned the V and J calls; the authors' analysis was not used. In all, the sample holds some 690,000 distinct CDR3 sequences, and approximately 15% of those were seen once. The ten biggest clones cover 15% to 18% of the sample.

This clonotype has only a few counts. There is no known antigen for this receptor. The sample holds no much larger clone one base away, and base qualities are not on file. According to the germline V gene (reference sequence), CDR1 reads LGHDT and CDR2 reads YNNKEL. The CDR3 starts with the cysteine, ends with the phenylalanine, and has 14 residues. Of the read, only the CDR3 DNA is kept; its 42 bases are in frame from base 1. V lost 3 bases and J lost 3 bases; the stretch between them is 11 bases long. The sequence links TRBV3-1 to TRBJ1-2, with TRBD1 perhaps the D gene, on 5 matching bases. The sequence was obtained from a man aged 50 to 60 with Graves' hyperthyroidism. Source material: blood. CDR3 region: CASSHVRVDYGYTF. The DNA sequence reads TGTGCCAGCAGCCACGTCAGGGTCGACTATGGCTACACCTTC.